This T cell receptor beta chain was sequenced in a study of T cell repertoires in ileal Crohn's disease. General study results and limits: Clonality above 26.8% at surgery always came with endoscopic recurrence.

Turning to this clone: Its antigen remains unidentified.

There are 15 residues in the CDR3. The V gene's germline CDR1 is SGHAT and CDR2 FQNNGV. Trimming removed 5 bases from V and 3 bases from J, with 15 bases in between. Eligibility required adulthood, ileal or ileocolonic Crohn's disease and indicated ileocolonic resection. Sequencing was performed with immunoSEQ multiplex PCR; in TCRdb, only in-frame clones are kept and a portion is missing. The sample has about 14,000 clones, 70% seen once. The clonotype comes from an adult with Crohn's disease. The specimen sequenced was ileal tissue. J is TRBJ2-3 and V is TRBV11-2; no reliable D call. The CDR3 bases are TGTGCCAGCAGCCAAATTTTCTCGGATACAGATACGCAGTATTTT. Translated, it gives CASSQIFSDTDTQYF.